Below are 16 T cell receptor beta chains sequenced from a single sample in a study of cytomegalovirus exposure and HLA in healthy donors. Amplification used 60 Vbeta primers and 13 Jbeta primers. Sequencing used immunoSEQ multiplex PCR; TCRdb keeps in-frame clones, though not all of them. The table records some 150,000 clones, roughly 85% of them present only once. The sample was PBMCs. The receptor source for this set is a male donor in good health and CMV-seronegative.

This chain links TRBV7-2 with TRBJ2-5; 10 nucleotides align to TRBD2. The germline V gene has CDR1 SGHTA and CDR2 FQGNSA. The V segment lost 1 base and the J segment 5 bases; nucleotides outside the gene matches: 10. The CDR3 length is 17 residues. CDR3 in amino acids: CASSLGLSGRALETQYF. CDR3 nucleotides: TGTGCCAGCAGCTTAGGGCTCAGCGGGAGGGCCTTGGAGACCCAGTACTTC.

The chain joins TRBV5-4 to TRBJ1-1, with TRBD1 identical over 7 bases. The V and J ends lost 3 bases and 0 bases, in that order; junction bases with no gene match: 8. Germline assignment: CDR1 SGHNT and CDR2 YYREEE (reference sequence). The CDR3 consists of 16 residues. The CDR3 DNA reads TGTGCCAGCAGCTCTGGCGGGACAGCCATGAACACTGAAGCTTTCTTT. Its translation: CASSSGGTAMNTEAFF. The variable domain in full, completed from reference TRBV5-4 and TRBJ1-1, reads ETGVTQSPTHLIKTRGQQVTLRCSSQSGHNTVSWYQQALGQGPQFIFQYYREEENGRGNFPPRFSGLQFPNYSSELNVNALELDDSALYLCASSSGGTAMNTEAFFGQGTRLTVV.

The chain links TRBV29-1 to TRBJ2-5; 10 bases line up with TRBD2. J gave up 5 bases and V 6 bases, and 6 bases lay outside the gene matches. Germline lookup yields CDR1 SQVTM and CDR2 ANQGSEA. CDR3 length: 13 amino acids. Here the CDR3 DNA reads TGCAGCGTAGCTAGCGGGGGAGGCGAGACCCAGTACTTC. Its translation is CSVASGGGETQYF.

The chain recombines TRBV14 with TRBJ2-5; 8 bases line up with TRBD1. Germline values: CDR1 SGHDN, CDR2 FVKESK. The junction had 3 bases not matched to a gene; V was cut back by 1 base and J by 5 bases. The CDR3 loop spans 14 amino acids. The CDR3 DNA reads TGTGCCAGCAGCCAAGGGACAGGGACGGAGACCCAGTACTTC. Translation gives CASSQGTGTETQYF.

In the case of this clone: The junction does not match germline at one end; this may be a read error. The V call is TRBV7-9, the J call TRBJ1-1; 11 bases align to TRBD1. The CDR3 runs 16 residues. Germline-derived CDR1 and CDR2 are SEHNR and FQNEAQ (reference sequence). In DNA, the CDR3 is TGTTCCAGCAGCTTAGCGGACAGGGGGCGAGGAACTGAAGCTTTCTTT. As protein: CSSSLADRGRGTEAFF.

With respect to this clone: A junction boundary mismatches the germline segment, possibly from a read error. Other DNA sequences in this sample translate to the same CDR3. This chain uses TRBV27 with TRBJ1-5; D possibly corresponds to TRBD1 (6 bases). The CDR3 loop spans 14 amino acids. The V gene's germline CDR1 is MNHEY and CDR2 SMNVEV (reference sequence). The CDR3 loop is CASSENDRNQPQHF. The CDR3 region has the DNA TGTGCCAGCAGTGAAAATGACAGGAATCAGCCCCAGCACTTT.

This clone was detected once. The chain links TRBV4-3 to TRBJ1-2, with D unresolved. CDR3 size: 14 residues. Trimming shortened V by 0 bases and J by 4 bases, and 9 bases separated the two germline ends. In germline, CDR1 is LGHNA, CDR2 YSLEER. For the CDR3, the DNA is TGCGCCAGCAGCCAAGACAGGATCCTCTATGGCTACACCTTC. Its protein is CASSQDRILYGYTF.

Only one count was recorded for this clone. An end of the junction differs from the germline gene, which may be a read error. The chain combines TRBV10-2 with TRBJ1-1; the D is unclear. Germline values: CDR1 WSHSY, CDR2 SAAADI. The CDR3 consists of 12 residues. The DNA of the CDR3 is TGCGCCAGCAGTGAGCCCCAAACAGAAGCTTCCTTT. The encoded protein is CASSEPQTEASF.

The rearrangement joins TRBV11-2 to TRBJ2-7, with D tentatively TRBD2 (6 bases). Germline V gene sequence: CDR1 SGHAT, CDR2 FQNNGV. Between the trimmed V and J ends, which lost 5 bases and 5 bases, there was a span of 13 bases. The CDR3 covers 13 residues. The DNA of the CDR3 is TGTGCCAGCAGCCCGCGCCTAGCGCACGAGCAGTACTTC. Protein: CASSPRLAHEQYF.

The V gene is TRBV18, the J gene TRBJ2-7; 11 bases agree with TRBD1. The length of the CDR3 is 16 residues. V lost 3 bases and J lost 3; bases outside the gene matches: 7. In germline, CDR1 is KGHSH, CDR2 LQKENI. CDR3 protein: CASSPGTGGLGYEQYF. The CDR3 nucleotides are TGTGCCAGCTCACCCGGGACAGGGGGATTGGGCTACGAGCAGTACTTC.

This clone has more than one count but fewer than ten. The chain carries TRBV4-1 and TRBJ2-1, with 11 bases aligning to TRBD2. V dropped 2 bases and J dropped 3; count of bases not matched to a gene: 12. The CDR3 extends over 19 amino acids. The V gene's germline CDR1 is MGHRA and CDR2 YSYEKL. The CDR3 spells CASSQPPTTSGDNYNEQFF. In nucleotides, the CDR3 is TGCGCCAGCAGCCAACCACCTACGACTAGCGGGGACAACTACAATGAGCAGTTCTTC.

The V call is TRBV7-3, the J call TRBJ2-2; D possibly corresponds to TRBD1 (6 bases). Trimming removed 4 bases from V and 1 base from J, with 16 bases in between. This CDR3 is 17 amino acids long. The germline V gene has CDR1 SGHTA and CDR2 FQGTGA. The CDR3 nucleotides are TGTGCCAGCAGCTCCAGGACAGATACGGTGAACACCGGGGAGCTGTTTTTT. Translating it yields CASSSRTDTVNTGELFF.

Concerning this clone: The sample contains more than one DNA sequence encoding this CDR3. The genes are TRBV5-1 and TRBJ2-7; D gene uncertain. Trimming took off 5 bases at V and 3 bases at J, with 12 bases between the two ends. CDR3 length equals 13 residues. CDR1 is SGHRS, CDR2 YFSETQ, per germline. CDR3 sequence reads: CASSRGRNYEQYF. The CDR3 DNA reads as TGCGCCAGCAGTCGAGGAAGAAACTACGAGCAGTACTTC.

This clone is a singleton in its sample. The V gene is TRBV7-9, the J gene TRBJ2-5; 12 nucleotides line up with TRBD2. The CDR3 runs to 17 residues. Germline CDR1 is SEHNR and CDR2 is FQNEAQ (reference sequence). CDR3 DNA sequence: TGTTCCATGCAACCTAGTCCACCCGGGACTAGCGGGGAGACCCAGTACTTC. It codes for CSMQPSPPGTSGETQYF.

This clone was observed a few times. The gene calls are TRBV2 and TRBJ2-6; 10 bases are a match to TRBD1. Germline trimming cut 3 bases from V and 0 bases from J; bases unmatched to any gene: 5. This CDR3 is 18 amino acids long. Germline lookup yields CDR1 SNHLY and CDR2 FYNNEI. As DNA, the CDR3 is TGTGCCAGCAGTGACCCGACAGGGGGCCGCTCTGGGGCCAACGTCCTGACTTTC. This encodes CASSDPTGGRSGANVLTF. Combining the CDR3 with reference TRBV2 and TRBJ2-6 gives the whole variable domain EPEVTQTPSHQVTQMGQEVILRCVPISNHLYFYWYRQILGQKVEFLVSFYNNEISEKSEIFDDQFSVERPDGSNFTLKIRSTKLEDSAMYFCASSDPTGGRSGANVLTFGAGSRLTVL.

The CDR3 sequence is CASSIPGGSEQYF. CDR3 bases: TGTGCCAGTAGTATCCCAGGAGGGTCCGAGCAGTACTTC. The J gene is TRBJ2-7, the V gene TRBV19, with D perhaps TRBD2 (6 bases). Looked up from germline, CDR1 is LNHDA and CDR2 is SQIVND (reference sequence). V was pared by 3 bases and J by 6 bases, with 12 bases between. This CDR3 is built from 13 residues. Complete variable domain (other parts from reference TRBV19 and TRBJ2-7): DGGITQSPKYLFRKEGQNVTLSCEQNLNHDAMYWYRQDPGQGLRLIYYSQIVNDFQKGDIAEGYSVSREKKESFPLTVTSAQKNPTAFYLCASSIPGGSEQYFGPGTRLTVT.